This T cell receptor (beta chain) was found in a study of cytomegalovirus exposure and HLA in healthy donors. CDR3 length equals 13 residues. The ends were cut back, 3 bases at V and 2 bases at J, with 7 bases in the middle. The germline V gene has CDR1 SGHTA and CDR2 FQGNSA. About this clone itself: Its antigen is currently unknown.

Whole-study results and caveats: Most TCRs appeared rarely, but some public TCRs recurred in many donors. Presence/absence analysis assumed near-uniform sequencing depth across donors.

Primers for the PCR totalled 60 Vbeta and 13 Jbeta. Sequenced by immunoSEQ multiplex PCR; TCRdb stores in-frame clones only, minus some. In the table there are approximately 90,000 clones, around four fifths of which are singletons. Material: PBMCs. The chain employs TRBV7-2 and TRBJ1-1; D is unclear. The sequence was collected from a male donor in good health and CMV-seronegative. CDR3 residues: CASSLSRNTEAFF. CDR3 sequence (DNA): TGTGCCAGCAGCTTGAGTAGAAACACTGAAGCTTTCTTT.